A selection of T cell receptor beta chains follows, all from one sample in a study of human T cells and chemical hapten exposure. TCRdb re-analysed the RACE reads in MiXCR, keeping a single row per CDR3 protein. The sample has 380,000 or so distinct CDR3 sequences, 4.8% seen once. The sequencing used whole blood, collected in connection with sensitization to the hapten diphenylcyclopropenone (DPC). The origin of the receptors is a woman aged 50 to 60 with alopecia areata. Some clones in this sample may be carry-over from other donors' samples. The CDR3 runs from the conserved cysteine through the conserved F or W. The order of the fields is clone size, J gene, D gene, V gene, CDR3 DNA, CDR3 protein. A D gene is named only where the DNA matches it firmly. Only part of the rows carry a size: once, few, many, or a class if the clone is expanded.

few TRBJ1-2 - TRBV14 TGTGCCAGCAGCCAAAGGGGGTATGGCTACACCTTC CASSQRGYGYTF
- TRBJ2-5 - TRBV15 TGTGCCACCAGCAGAGATCTAAGCGACGAGACCCAGTACTTC CATSRDLSDETQYF
many TRBJ1-5 - TRBV24-1 TGTGCCACCAGTGATGGCCTGGGAGGGCCCCAGCATTTT CATSDGLGGPQHF
few TRBJ1-5 - TRBV5-1 TGCGCCAGCAGCGAAGGGGCGAGCAATCAGCCCCAGCATTTT CASSEGASNQPQHF
few TRBJ2-5 - TRBV5-6 TGTGCCAGCAGCGTTGGGACACGACAAGAGACCCAGTACTTC CASSVGTRQETQYF
many TRBJ2-5 TRBD2 TRBV11-2 TGTGCCAGCAGCTTATCCCATAGCGGGAGGCAAGAGACCCAGTACTTC CASSLSHSGRQETQYF
few TRBJ2-7 - TRBV5-1 TGCGCCAGCAGCCAGGGACATCCGGACGAGCAGTACTTC CASSQGHPDEQYF
- TRBJ1-5 - TRBV4-1 TGCGCCAGCAGCCAAGAGGCCCAAGGTTTTAGCAATCAGCCCCAGCATTTT CASSQEAQGFSNQPQHF
- TRBJ2-7 - TRBV5-1 TGCGCCAGCAGCACCTCCGGGACGGACCCCTACGAGCAGTACTTC CASSTSGTDPYEQYF
- TRBJ2-1 TRBD1 TRBV7-9 TGTGCCAGCAGCTCCGGGACAGGTGAGCAGTTCTTC CASSSGTGEQFF
many TRBJ2-3 - TRBV7-8 TGTGCCAGCAGCCATGCATCGGCCCTGCGGACAGATACGCAGTATTTT CASSHASALRTDTQYF
many TRBJ1-5 - TRBV12-3/TRBV12-4 TGTGCCAGCAGTCCAGAGGCCCAGCCCCAGCATTTT CASSPEAQPQHF
many TRBJ2-3 TRBD1 TRBV7-2 TGTGCCAGCAGCCGAGGCCGGGACAGGGTAGCGGATACGCAGTATTTT CASSRGRDRVADTQYF
few TRBJ2-2 - TRBV3-1 TGTGCCAGCTTATCGGGGCGAGGGACCGGGGAGCTGTTTTTT CASLSGRGTGELFF
many TRBJ2-1 - TRBV10-3 TGTGCCATCAGTGAGGACCTATATGGCGATGAGCAGTTCTTC CAISEDLYGDEQFF
many TRBJ1-3 - TRBV6-1 TGTGCCAGCAGTCCTGGACGGGCGAGCTCTGGAAACACCATATATTTT CASSPGRASSGNTIYF
- TRBJ2-2 TRBD2 TRBV7-2 TGTGCCAGCAGCCGCCGGACTAGCGGGGTTGCCGGGGAGCTGTTTTTT CASSRRTSGVAGELFF
many TRBJ2-5 TRBD2 TRBV7-2 TGTGCCAGCAGCTTAGACGGGAGGCCACAAGAGACCCAGTACTTC CASSLDGRPQETQYF
many TRBJ1-3 - TRBV12-3/TRBV12-4 TGTGCCAGCAGTTTAAGGGGACCCTCTGGAAACACCATATATTTT CASSLRGPSGNTIYF
many TRBJ2-5 - TRBV7-2 TGTGCCAGCAGCTATGGGGACTTTCAAGAGACCCAGTACTTC CASSYGDFQETQYF
many TRBJ2-7 TRBD1 TRBV6-6 TGTGCCAGCAGGACGGGACAGACCTACGAGCAGTACTTC CASRTGQTYEQYF
many TRBJ2-2 - TRBV6-4 TGTGCCAGCAGTGACAACGGGGAGTACACCGGGGAGCTGTTTTTT CASSDNGEYTGELFF
few TRBJ1-5 TRBD1 TRBV12-5 TGTGCTAGTGGTTGGCAGGGGGTAGGCGATCAGCCCCAGCATTTT CASGWQGVGDQPQHF
few TRBJ1-4 - TRBV13 TGTGCCAGCAGCTTAACAGCCTCATCTAATGAAAAACTGTTTTTT CASSLTASSNEKLFF
many TRBJ1-2 - TRBV20-1 TGCAGTGCTAGCCTGGCAGAAAATAACTATGGCTACACCTTC CSASLAENNYGYTF
many TRBJ2-1 TRBD2 TRBV2 TGTGCCACGGGCCCTAGCGGGGACAATGAGCAGTTCTTC CATGPSGDNEQFF
few TRBJ2-3 - TRBV7-9 TGTGCCAGCAGCCTGCCAGCCGCGGATACGCAGTATTTT CASSLPAADTQYF